A single sample gave rise to the 5 T cell receptor beta chains below, sequenced in a study of blood T cell repertoires in COVID-19. The assay was immunoSEQ multiplex PCR, and TCRdb's table has in-frame clones only and misses some. The table lists 130,000 to 150,000 clones, 75% to 90% of them singletons. The specimen sequenced was peripheral blood. Source of these receptors: a human donor in a cohort sampled during active COVID-19.

This chain uses TRBV11-2 with TRBJ2-2; TRBD2 matches 9 bases. Unmatched junction bases numbered 1, after V lost 2 bases and J lost 0 bases. CDR1 and CDR2 (germline): SGHAT, FQNNGV. CDR3 length: 16 residues. The CDR3 DNA follows: TGTGCCAGCAGCTTACTAGCGGGGACGAACACCGGGGAGCTGTTTTTT. This gives the protein CASSLLAGTNTGELFF.

This sequence joins TRBV6-5 and TRBJ1-1, with unresolved D. The V and J ends lost 2 bases and 1 base respectively, with 2 bases between them. Germline V gene data show CDR1 as MNHEY and CDR2 as SVGAGI. This CDR3 comprises 12 residues. CDR3 sequence reads: CASSYRNTEAFF. The DNA for the CDR3 is TGTGCCAGCAGTTACCGGAACACTGAAGCTTTCTTT.

CDR3 in DNA: TGTGCCAGCAGTTTGGCCAGGGGGCTGGTGGGGAACACTGAAGCTTTCTTT. Translation gives CASSLARGLVGNTEAFF. The chain joins TRBV28 to TRBJ1-1; 8 nucleotides line up with TRBD1. Germline-derived CDR1 and CDR2 are MDHEN and SYDVKM. The CDR3 runs 17 residues. V lost 3 bases, J lost 1 base, and 10 bases stayed unmatched.

J is TRBJ2-1 and V is TRBV28; TRBD2 matches at 10 bases. Trimming cost V 7 bases and J 3 bases; bases outside gene matches: 3. CDR3 length equals 14 residues. Germline CDR1 and CDR2: MDHEN and SYDVKM. For the CDR3, the DNA is TGTGCCAGCACCATAGCGGGGGGCTACAATGAGCAGTTCTTC. It is translated as CASTIAGGYNEQFF.

CDR3 sequence (DNA): TGCGCCAGCAGCTTGGGAGGGACAGGGCCTTCCTATGGCTACACCTTC. As protein: CASSLGGTGPSYGYTF. This sequence joins TRBV5-1 and TRBJ1-2; 9 positions agree with TRBD1. This CDR3 region has 16 residues. Germline loops: CDR1 SGHRS, CDR2 YFSETQ. V lost 0 bases, J lost 4 bases, and 7 bases stayed unmatched.